This TCR beta chain stems from a study of T cell clones after liver transplantation. Study-level background: Pre-transplant mixed lymphocyte reactions yielded third-party-reactive TCRbeta sequences as comparators for graft-donor-reactive sequences.

Generated by immunoSEQ multiplex PCR, the TCRdb table keeps only in-frame clones and is missing some. This sample has tens of thousands of clones, with about four fifths found just once. The V end lost 3 bases, the J end lost 2 bases, and 4 bases lay between the germline ends. The CDR3 is made up of 12 amino acids. Germline loops: CDR1 SGDLS, CDR2 YYNGEE. The genes are TRBV9 and TRBJ2-3; D is unclear. This receptor was obtained from a human patient who received a liver transplant. Some T cells may be supplied by the graft donor. Sample: CD4+ T cells from blood, taken 12 months after liver transplant. CDR3 loop: CASSEPTDTQYF. The CDR3 DNA is TGTGCCAGCAGCGAACCCACAGATACGCAGTATTTT.